What follows are 13 T cell receptor beta chains derived from one specimen sequenced in a study of pediatric ulcerative colitis (dated by TCRdb to about 2019). During colonoscopy, one to two rectal pinch biopsies were obtained for research purposes. Library preparation used the immunoSEQ multiplex PCR assay. TCRdb obtained this table from immuneACCESS and retained in-frame rearrangements with V and J assigned. These tables miss some clones; where compared with another copy, unresolved V genes account for less than half of the shortfall, and the remainder is unexplained. The sample profile shows some 24,000 clones; about 67% of them were found once. Approximately 8% of the sample goes to the ten largest clones. Material for sequencing was gut tissue. These receptor sequences come from a boy aged 5-17 years with severe ulcerative colitis.

This clone was recorded only once. This chain links TRBV10-3 with TRBJ2-5; D uncertain. CDR1 ENHRY and CDR2 SYGVKD come from the germline V gene. V dropped 6 bases and J dropped 5 bases, with 10 bases sitting between them. The CDR3 runs 12 residues. As DNA, the CDR3 is TGTGCCATCAGCGAGCTGAGCGAGACCCAGTACTTC. Its protein is CAISELSETQYF.

The genes are TRBV19 and TRBJ2-5; 12 bases match TRBD1. This CDR3 region has 15 residues. V lost 10 bases to trimming and J lost 5 bases; unmatched junction nucleotides: 11. Germline V gene data show CDR1 as LNHDA and CDR2 as SQIVND (reference sequence). In nucleotides, the CDR3 is TGTGCCACCGAACCCGGGGACAGGGGGCGGGAGACCCAGTACTTC. The encoded protein is CATEPGDRGRETQYF. Based on the CDR3 plus reference TRBV19 and TRBJ2-5, the full variable domain is DGGITQSPKYLFRKEGQNVTLSCEQNLNHDAMYWYRQDPGQGLRLIYYSQIVNDFQKGDIAEGYSVSREKKESFPLTVTSAQKNPTAFYLCATEPGDRGRETQYFGPGTRLLVL.

The rearrangement uses TRBV20-1 and TRBJ2-5, with 7 bases aligning to TRBD2. There are 11 residues in the CDR3. V was pared by 5 bases and J by 5 bases, with 2 bases of the junction left unmatched. Germline CDR1 reads DFQATT; CDR2 reads SNEGSKA (reference sequence). The CDR3 DNA reads TGCAGTGCTGGGGGGGTGGAGACCCAGTACTTC. Residues: CSAGGVETQYF.

The V call is TRBV6-5, the J call TRBJ2-1; TRBD2 is a possible D gene (6 bases). The germline V and J ends were trimmed by 2 bases and 0 bases, with 11 bases remaining between them. There are 16 residues in the CDR3. Germline V gene lookup returns CDR1 MNHEY and CDR2 SVGAGI. The CDR3 nucleotides are TGTGCCAGCAGTTACGTCCCGGGGGTCTCCTACAATGAGCAGTTCTTC. This codes for CASSYVPGVSYNEQFF.

The chain recombines TRBV5-4 with TRBJ2-1, with 11 bases fitting TRBD2. The V and J ends lost 2 bases and 8 bases, in that order; junction bases with no gene match: 6. The CDR3 has 15 amino acids. Per the germline V gene, CDR1 is SGHNT and CDR2 is YYREEE (reference sequence). Here the CDR3 reads CASSLTSGSLDEQFF. CDR3 bases: TGTGCCAGCAGCTTAACTAGCGGGAGTCTAGATGAGCAGTTCTTC.

This chain connects TRBV5-6 to TRBJ2-7; 14 nucleotides align to TRBD2. V dropped 4 bases and J dropped 7; count of bases not matched to a gene: 10. There are 16 residues in the CDR3. Germline CDR1 and CDR2: SGHDT and YYEEEE. The CDR3 nucleotides read TGTGCCAGCAGCGTGGGACTAGCGGGAGTAGGAAGGGAGCAGTACTTC. Protein: CASSVGLAGVGREQYF.

The chain combines TRBV29-1 with TRBJ1-1, with a tentative D call TRBD1 (5 bases). V gave up 4 bases and J gave up 4 bases, with 10 bases separating them. The CDR3 runs 12 residues. Per the germline V gene, CDR1 is SQVTM and CDR2 is ANQGSEA. DNA of the CDR3: TGCAGCGTTGGACAGTTTGTCACTGAAGCTTTCTTT. Its protein is CSVGQFVTEAFF.

This clone has only one observation. The chain recombines TRBV27 with TRBJ1-6, with D possibly matching TRBD1 (5 bases). CDR1 and CDR2 from the germline V gene are MNHEY and SMNVEV (reference sequence). The CDR3 length is 13 residues. Trimming stripped 4 bases from V and 7 bases from J, with 8 bases between. The CDR3 DNA follows: TGTGCCAGCAGTTGGGACGTCAATTCACCCCTCCACTTT. Its translation is CASSWDVNSPLHF.

The V call is TRBV6-5, the J call TRBJ2-5; TRBD2 agrees at 9 bases. The ends lost 4 bases at V and 5 bases at J; junction bases unmatched: 11. Germline V CDR1 and CDR2: MNHEY, SVGAGI. The CDR3 spans 16 residues. The CDR3 loop reads CASSFSSGSPGETQYF. The CDR3 DNA reads as TGTGCCAGCAGTTTCAGTAGCGGGAGTCCGGGGGAGACCCAGTACTTC.

The V call is TRBV18, the J call TRBJ2-1; D is ambiguous. Germline CDR1 and CDR2: KGHSH and LQKENI. The CDR3 runs to 12 residues. V was trimmed by 3 bases and J by 7 bases, leaving 7 bases between them. The CDR3 DNA follows: TGTGCCAGCTCACCTCTTTCTAATGAGCAGTTCTTC. It is translated as CASSPLSNEQFF.

In this sample, this clone is medium-sized. The rearrangement links TRBV11-2 to TRBJ2-1; TRBD2 agrees at 9 bases. The V gene's germline CDR1 is SGHAT and CDR2 FQNNGV. Trimming removed 7 bases from V and 4 bases from J; junction bases left unmatched: 5. This CDR3 spans 14 amino acids. The CDR3 reads CASTLTSGYNEQFF. CDR3 sequence (DNA): TGTGCCAGCACCCTCACTAGCGGGTACAATGAGCAGTTCTTC. Full variable domain (remainder filled in from reference TRBV11-2 and TRBJ2-1): EAGVAQSPRYKIIEKRQSVAFWCNPISGHATLYWYQQILGQGPKLLIQFQNNGVVDDSQLPKDRFSAERLKGVDSTLKIQPAKLEDSAVYLCASTLTSGYNEQFFGPGTRLTVL.

The CDR3 is CAWLSGKNTGELFF. The CDR3 DNA is TGTGCCTGGCTTAGCGGGAAGAACACCGGGGAGCTGTTTTTT. J is TRBJ2-2 and V is TRBV30; 8 bases are a match to TRBD2. The germline V gene encodes CDR1 GTSNPN and CDR2 SVGIG (reference sequence). Unmatched junction bases numbered 3, after V lost 5 bases and J lost 1 base. The CDR3 loop spans 14 amino acids.

This clone was recorded only once. The J gene is TRBJ2-3, the V gene TRBV7-2; D is unresolved. Trimming pared 4 bases from V and 5 bases from J, leaving 4 bases between. Germline values: CDR1 SGHTA, CDR2 FQGNSA. This CDR3 contains 11 residues. This CDR3 reads CASSYQDTQYF. The CDR3 DNA reads TGTGCCAGCAGCTATCAAGATACGCAGTATTTT. The variable domain in full, with the rest retrieved from reference TRBV7-2 and TRBJ2-3, is GAGVSQSPSNKVTEKGKDVELRCDPISGHTALYWYRQSLGQGLEFLIYFQGNSAPDKSGLPSDRFSAERTGGSVSTLTIQRTQQEDSAVYLCASSYQDTQYFGPGTRLTVL.